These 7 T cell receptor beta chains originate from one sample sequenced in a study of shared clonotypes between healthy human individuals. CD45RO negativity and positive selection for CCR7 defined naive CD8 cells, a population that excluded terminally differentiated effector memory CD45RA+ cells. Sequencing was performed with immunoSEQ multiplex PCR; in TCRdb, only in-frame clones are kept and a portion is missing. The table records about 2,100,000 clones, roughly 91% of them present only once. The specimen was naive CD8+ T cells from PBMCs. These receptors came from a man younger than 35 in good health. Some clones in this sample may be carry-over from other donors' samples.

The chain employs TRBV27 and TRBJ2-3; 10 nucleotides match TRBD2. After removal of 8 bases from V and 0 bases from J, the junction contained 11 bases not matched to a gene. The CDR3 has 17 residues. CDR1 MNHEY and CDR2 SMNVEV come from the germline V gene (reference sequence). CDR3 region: CASSNSGRPLSTDTQYF. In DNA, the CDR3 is TGTGCCAGCTCCAATAGCGGGAGGCCTCTCAGCACAGATACGCAGTATTTT.

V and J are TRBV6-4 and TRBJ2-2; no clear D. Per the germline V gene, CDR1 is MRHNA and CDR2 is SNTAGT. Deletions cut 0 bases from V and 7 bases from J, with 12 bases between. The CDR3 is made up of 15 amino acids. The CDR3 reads CASSDSRLSGGELFF. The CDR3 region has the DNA TGTGCCAGCAGTGACTCGAGGCTGTCTGGCGGGGAGCTGTTTTTT.

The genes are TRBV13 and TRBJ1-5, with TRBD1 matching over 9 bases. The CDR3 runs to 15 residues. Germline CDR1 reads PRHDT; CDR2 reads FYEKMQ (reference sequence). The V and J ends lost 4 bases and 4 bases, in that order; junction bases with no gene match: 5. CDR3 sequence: CASSSAGTGNQPQHF. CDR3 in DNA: TGTGCCAGCAGCTCGGCCGGGACAGGGAATCAGCCCCAGCATTTT.

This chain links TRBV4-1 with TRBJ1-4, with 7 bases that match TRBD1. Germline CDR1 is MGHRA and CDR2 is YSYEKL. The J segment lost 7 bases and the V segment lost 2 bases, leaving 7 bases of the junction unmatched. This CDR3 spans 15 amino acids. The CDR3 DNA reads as TGCGCCAGCAGCCAAATCGACAGGGCCAGTGAAAAACTGTTTTTT. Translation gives CASSQIDRASEKLFF.

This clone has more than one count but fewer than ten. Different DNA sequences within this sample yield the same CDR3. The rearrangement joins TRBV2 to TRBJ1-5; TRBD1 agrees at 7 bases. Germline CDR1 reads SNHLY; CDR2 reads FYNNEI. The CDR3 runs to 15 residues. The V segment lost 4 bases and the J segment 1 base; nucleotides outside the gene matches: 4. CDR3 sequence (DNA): TGTGCCAGCAGTGTTGGGACAGTCAGCAATCAGCCCCAGCATTTT. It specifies CASSVGTVSNQPQHF.

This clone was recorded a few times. The CDR3 DNA is TGTGCCAGCCGATGGGACGGATCCGTCTATGGCTACACCTTC. It is translated as CASRWDGSVYGYTF. The chain carries TRBV6-1 and TRBJ1-2; perhaps TRBD1 as D (5 bases). There are 14 residues in the CDR3. V was trimmed by 8 bases and J by 4 bases, leaving 17 bases between them. The germline gives CDR1 MNHNS, CDR2 SASEGT.

CDR3 sequence: CASSAGGPDQPQHF. The DNA for the CDR3 is TGTGCCAGCAGCGCCGGGGGACCCGATCAGCCCCAGCATTTT. This chain joins TRBV7-6 and TRBJ1-5; possible D gene TRBD1, 5 bases. The CDR3 extends over 14 amino acids. CDR1 and CDR2 from the germline V gene are SGHVS and FNYEAQ. The V end was cut by 5 bases, the J end by 5 bases, with 13 bases between.